These 7 T cell receptor beta chains share one sample of origin, sequenced in a study of shared clonotypes between healthy human individuals. Measured with immunoSEQ multiplex PCR; TCRdb has only the in-frame clones, and not every one. The table lists about 460,000 clones, roughly four fifths of them singletons, with 12% in the top ten. The specimen was PBMCs. Receptors originate from a woman between 40 and 50 years old in good health. Some clones in this sample may be carry-over from other donors' samples.

Details on this clone: The same CDR3 is also encoded by other DNA sequences in this sample. The gene calls are TRBV28 and TRBJ2-7; D unclear. Between the trimmed V and J ends, which lost 5 bases and 4 bases, there was a span of 6 bases. Germline assignment: CDR1 MDHEN and CDR2 SYDVKM. The CDR3 has 11 residues. CDR3 loop: CASSLGYEQYF. CDR3 in DNA: TGTGCCAGCAGTCTGGGGTACGAGCAGTACTTC.

The chain carries TRBV6-5 and TRBJ1-4, with 9 positions matching TRBD1. CDR1 MNHEY and CDR2 SVGAGI come from the germline V gene. Unmatched junction bases numbered 6, after V lost 6 bases and J lost 7 bases. CDR3 length: 14 amino acids. The CDR3 DNA sequence: TGTGCCAGCAGCCCCGGGACAGGGACTGAAAAACTGTTTTTT. Translated: CASSPGTGTEKLFF.

The J gene is TRBJ1-2, the V gene TRBV15; perhaps TRBD1 as D (5 bases). The CDR3 consists of 13 residues. Germline assignment: CDR1 LNHNV and CDR2 YYDKDF (reference sequence). The V end lost 3 bases, the J end lost 4 bases, and 9 bases lay between the germline ends. The CDR3 loop reads CATSRKRGYGYTF. The CDR3, as DNA: TGTGCCACCAGCAGGAAGAGGGGCTATGGCTACACCTTC.

This clone was counted many times. This CDR3 is also generated by other DNA sequences in the sample. The V call is TRBV18, the J call TRBJ1-5; 9 nucleotides align to TRBD1. V lost 4 bases to trimming and J lost 4 bases; unmatched junction nucleotides: 2. Germline CDR1 and CDR2: KGHSH and LQKENI. This CDR3 contains 14 residues. The CDR3 is CASSRGTGNQPQHF. The CDR3 DNA reads as TGTGCCAGCTCACGAGGGACAGGGAATCAGCCCCAGCATTTT.

This clone was found a few times. The V gene is TRBV28, the J gene TRBJ2-7; D is unresolved. From germline, CDR1 is MDHEN and CDR2 SYDVKM. V was shortened by 3 bases and J by 2 bases, with 11 bases between the two germline ends. The CDR3 contains 14 residues. The CDR3 sequence: CASSFSQAPYEQYF. The CDR3 region has the DNA TGTGCCAGCAGTTTCAGCCAGGCCCCCTACGAGCAGTACTTC.

This clone has just a few counts. The rearrangement links TRBV7-2 to TRBJ2-1; 8 bases fit TRBD2. Germline V CDR1 and CDR2: SGHTA, FQGNSA. The ends lost 7 bases at V and 9 bases at J; junction bases unmatched: 11. CDR3 length: 14 residues. CDR3 sequence reads: CASKSGTSSSEQFF. CDR3 coding DNA: TGTGCCAGCAAATCCGGGACTAGTTCTTCTGAGCAGTTCTTC.

This chain uses TRBV28 with TRBJ1-2; D uncertain. The V end lost 6 bases, the J end lost 6 bases, and 11 bases lay between the germline ends. Looked up from germline, CDR1 is MDHEN and CDR2 is SYDVKM. CDR3 size: 12 residues. In DNA form, the CDR3 reads TGTGCCAGCAGACGTTCTTCGGATGGCTACACCTTC. It specifies CASRRSSDGYTF.